This T cell receptor (beta chain) is drawn from a study of identical twins. V was clipped by 7 bases and J by 3 bases, with 10 bases between them. The CDR3 length is 12 residues. Germline loops: CDR1 MNHNS, CDR2 SASEGT. As to this clonotype: Its antigen is unknown.

Each cDNA held unique molecular identifiers, and template switching gave it a universal primer site. MiXCR, applied by TCRdb to the 5' RACE reads, yields one record per CDR3 protein. Of 1.5 million to 2 million distinct CDR3 sequences in the sample, roughly 35% are singletons; the top ten hold more than 0.25%. All donors were healthy Caucasians. General study results and limits: Within cord blood, abundant beta clonotypes carried fewer insertions, but memory repertoires showed no such trend. Zero-insertion findings could be partly confounded by invariant cells (MAIT and iNKT cells).

The chain links TRBV6-1 to TRBJ2-7; D tentatively fits TRBD1 or TRBD2 (5 bases each). The receptor's source is a newborn girl in good health. Sequencing was performed on cord blood. The CDR3 DNA reads as TGTGCCAGCACCTGGGACCTCTACGAGCAGTACTTC. The encoded protein is CASTWDLYEQYF.